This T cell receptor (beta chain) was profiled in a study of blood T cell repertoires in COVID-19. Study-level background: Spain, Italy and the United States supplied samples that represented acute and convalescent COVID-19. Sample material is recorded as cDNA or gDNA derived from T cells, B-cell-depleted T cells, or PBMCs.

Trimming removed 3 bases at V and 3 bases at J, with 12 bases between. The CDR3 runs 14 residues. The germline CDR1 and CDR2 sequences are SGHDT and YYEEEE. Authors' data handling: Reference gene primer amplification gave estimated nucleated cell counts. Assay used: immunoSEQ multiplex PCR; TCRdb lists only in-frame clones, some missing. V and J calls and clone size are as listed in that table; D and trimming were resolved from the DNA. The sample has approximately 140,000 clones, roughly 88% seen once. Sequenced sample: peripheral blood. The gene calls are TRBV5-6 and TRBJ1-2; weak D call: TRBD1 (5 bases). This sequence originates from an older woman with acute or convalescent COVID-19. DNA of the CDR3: TGTGCCAGCAGCTATGGGGGGGTCTACTATGGCTACACCTTC. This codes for CASSYGGVYYGYTF.